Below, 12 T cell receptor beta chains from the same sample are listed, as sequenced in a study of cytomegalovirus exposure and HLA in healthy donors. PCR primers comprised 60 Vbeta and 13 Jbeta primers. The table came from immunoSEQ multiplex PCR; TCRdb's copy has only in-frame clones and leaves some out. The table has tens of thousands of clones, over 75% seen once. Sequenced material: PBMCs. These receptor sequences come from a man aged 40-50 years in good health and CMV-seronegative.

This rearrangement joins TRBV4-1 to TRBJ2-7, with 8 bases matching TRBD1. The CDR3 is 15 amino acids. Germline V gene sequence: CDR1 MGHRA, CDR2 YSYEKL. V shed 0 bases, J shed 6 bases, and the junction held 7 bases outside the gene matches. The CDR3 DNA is TGCGCCAGCAGCCAAGACCCCCTCGGACAGGGCGAGCAGTACTTC. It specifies CASSQDPLGQGEQYF.

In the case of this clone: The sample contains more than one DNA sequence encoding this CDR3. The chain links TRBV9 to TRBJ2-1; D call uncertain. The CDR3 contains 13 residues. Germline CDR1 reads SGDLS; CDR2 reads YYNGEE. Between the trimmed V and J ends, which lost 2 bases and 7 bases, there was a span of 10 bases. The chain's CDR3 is CASSVSSSNEQFF. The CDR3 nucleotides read TGTGCCAGCAGCGTCTCGAGTAGTAATGAGCAGTTCTTC.

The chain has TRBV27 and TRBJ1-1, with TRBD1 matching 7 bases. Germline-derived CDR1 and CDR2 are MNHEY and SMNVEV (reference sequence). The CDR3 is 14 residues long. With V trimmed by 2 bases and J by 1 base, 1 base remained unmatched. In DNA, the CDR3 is TGTGCCAGCAGTTTAGCAGGGGGGAACACTGAAGCTTTCTTT. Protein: CASSLAGGNTEAFF.

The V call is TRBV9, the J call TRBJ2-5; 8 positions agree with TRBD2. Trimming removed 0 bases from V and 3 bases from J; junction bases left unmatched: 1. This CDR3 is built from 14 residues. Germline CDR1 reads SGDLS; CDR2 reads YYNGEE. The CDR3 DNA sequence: TGTGCCAGCAGCGTAGCACTAGCGGAAGAGACCCAGTACTTC. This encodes CASSVALAEETQYF.

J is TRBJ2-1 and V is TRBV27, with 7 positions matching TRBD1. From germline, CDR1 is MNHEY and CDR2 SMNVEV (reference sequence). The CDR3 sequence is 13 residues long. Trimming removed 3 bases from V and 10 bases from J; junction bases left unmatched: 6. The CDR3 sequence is CASSFLGQEEQFF. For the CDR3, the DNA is TGTGCCAGCAGTTTTCTCGGACAGGAAGAGCAGTTCTTC.

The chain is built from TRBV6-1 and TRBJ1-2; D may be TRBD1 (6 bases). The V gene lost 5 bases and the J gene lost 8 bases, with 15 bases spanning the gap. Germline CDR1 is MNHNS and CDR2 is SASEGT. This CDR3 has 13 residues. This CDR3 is CASSSSQGSGYTF. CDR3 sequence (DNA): TGTGCCAGCAGTTCCTCCCAGGGGTCGGGCTACACCTTC.

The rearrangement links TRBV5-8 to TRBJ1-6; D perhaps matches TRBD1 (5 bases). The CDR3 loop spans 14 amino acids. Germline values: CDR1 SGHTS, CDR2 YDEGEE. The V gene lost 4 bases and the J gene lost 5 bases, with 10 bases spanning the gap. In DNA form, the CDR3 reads TGTGCCAGCAGCGGGGGGAGGAATAATTCACCCCTCCACTTT. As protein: CASSGGRNNSPLHF.

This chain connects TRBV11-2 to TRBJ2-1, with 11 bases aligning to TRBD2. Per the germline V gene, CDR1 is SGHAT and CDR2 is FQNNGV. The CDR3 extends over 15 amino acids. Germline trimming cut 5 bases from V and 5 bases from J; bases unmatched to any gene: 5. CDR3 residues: CASSPLAGGDNEQFF. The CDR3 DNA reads TGTGCCAGCAGCCCCCTAGCGGGAGGAGACAATGAGCAGTTCTTC.

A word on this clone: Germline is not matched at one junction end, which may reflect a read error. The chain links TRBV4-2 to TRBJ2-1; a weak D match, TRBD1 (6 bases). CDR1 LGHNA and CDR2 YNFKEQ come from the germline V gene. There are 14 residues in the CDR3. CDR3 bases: TGTGCCAGCAGCCAAGAACAGGGCTACGATGAGCAGTTCTTC. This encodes CASSQEQGYDEQFF.

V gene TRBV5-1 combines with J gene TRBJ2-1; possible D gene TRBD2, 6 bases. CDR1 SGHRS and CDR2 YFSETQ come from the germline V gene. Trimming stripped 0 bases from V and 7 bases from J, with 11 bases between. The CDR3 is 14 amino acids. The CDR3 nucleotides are TGCGCCAGCAGCTTGGGGCGGGGAGTGAATGAGCAGTTCTTC. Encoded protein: CASSLGRGVNEQFF.

In DNA form, the CDR3 reads TGCGCCAGCAAGCGGAGTCGGGAGCAGGATACGCAGTATTTT. Translating gives CASKRSREQDTQYF. The chain couples TRBV5-1 to TRBJ2-3; tentatively, D is TRBD2 (6 bases). V was shortened by 6 bases and J by 6 bases, with 17 bases between the two germline ends. The CDR3 loop spans 14 amino acids. The germline gives CDR1 SGHRS, CDR2 YFSETQ.

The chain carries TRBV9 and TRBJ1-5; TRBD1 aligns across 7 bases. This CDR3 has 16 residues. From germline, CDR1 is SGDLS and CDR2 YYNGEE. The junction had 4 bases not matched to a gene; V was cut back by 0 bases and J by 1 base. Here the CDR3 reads CASSVGDSGSNQPQHF. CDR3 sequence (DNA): TGTGCCAGCAGCGTAGGGGACAGTGGAAGCAATCAGCCCCAGCATTTT.